Listed below are T cell receptor beta chains from one sample, sequenced in a study of blood T cells in healthy people across ages. TCRdb reanalysed the 5' RACE reads using MiXCR and keeps one entry per CDR3 protein. The data contain roughly 1.5 million distinct CDR3 sequences, less than 45% of them singletons. Source material: blood. All receptors come from a woman under 30 in good health. CDR3s include the opening cysteine and the closing phenylalanine or tryptophan. Each record gives: D gene, J gene, V gene, clone size, CDR3 DNA, CDR3 protein. A D gene is named only where the DNA matches it firmly. Expanded clones are given a class, and other clones once, few, many or no size at all.

>TRBD2|TRBJ2-7|TRBV20-1|few
TGCAGTGCTAGAGATCCAAGCGGGAGGGCCCTCGAGCAGTACTTC
CSARDPSGRALEQYF
>NA|TRBJ1-1|TRBV18|few
TGTGCCAGCTCACCACCGAGCCAAGGTTTAGACACTGAAGCTTTCTTT
CASSPPSQGLDTEAFF
>NA|TRBJ2-5|TRBV6-6|NA
TGTGCCAGCAGTTCCCAGGGGATAGAGACCCAGTACTTC
CASSSQGIETQYF
>TRBD2|TRBJ2-7|TRBV5-1|NA
TGCGCCAGCAGCCGGGTAGCGGGAGAAGACGAGCAGTACTTC
CASSRVAGEDEQYF
>TRBD1|TRBJ1-2|TRBV7-8|many
TGTGCCAGCTTTAGATCTCTTGCCGGGACAGGGCTTAATCGCTACACCTTC
CASFRSLAGTGLNRYTF
>TRBD1|TRBJ1-1|TRBV12-3/TRBV12-4|NA
TGTGCCAGCATCCAGACAGGGGGCTCTGAGAACACTGAAGCTTTCTTT
CASIQTGGSENTEAFF
>NA|TRBJ2-7|TRBV20-1|NA
TGCAGTGCTAGGCGGAACAACTCCTACGAGCAGTACTTC
CSARRNNSYEQYF
>TRBD2|TRBJ2-1|TRBV18|NA
TGTGCCAGCTCACCAGAGTCGGGGGGCTCCTACAATGAGCAGTTCTTC
CASSPESGGSYNEQFF
>NA|TRBJ2-3|TRBV10-3|NA
TGTGCCATCAGTGAAAGGGGCAGCACAGATACGCAGTATTTT
CAISERGSTDTQYF
>NA|TRBJ2-7|TRBV29-1|few
TGCAGCGTTGAACCGCGAGCCGCCTACAATGAGCAGTACTTC
CSVEPRAAYNEQYF